This T cell receptor beta chain is drawn from a study of post-analysis software for immune sequencing data. As for the study in general: Relapsing-remitting, secondary progressive and progressive-relapsing multiple sclerosis were all included among the disease courses.

A few counts support this clonotype. Its antigen is not known. Presence of unique molecular identifiers characterized the TCR beta cDNA libraries. When roughly 1 to 10 million T cells were used, they gave a few hundred thousand cDNA molecules. Each CDR3 protein gets one entry after TCRdb re-called the PCR reads with MiXCR. The sample lists fewer than 600,000 distinct CDR3 sequences, roughly 46% seen once, with around 10% in the top ten. General study points: Controls had significantly higher normalized Chao1 diversity than multiple sclerosis patients. Same-batch samples co-clustered strongly by F measure. Patients carried roughly five TRBV segments more frequently than controls did, and TRBV5-6, TRBV5-1 and TRBV20-1 were among them.

V dropped 4 bases and J dropped 4; count of bases not matched to a gene: 8. Germline CDR1 and CDR2: SGHTA and FQGNSA. The CDR3 extends over 15 amino acids. This receptor was taken from a girl between 5 and 17 years old with multiple sclerosis. Material for sequencing was blood. The chain uses TRBV7-2 and TRBJ1-2; the match to TRBD1 covers 8 bases. Here the CDR3 reads CASSSGGQEFYGYTF. CDR3 DNA sequence: TGTGCCAGCAGCTCTGGGGGACAGGAGTTCTATGGCTACACCTTC.